This T cell receptor beta chain stems from a study of Graves' ophthalmopathy and Graves' hyperthyroidism. Study-wide context: If no ophthalmopathy appeared within 18 months of follow-up, hyperthyroidism was termed stable.

Exclusion covered patients with other autoimmune diseases or uncontrolled infections (as well as pregnancy or lactation). General observations from the study: Ophthalmopathy versus stable hyperthyroidism: 13-signature model gave 85% to 90% sensitivity, less than 82% specificity. Blood contained most expanded thyroid clonotypes exceeding 0.001 frequency.

Details on this clonotype: Its matching antigen is unknown.

The sequenced template was RNA, covering the TCR beta CDR3 region. The workflow started with a first-round RT-PCR run with HTBI primers and then moved on to a second-round multiplex PCR. TCRdb analysed the multiplex PCR reads with MiXCR anew, one entry per CDR3 protein. The sample has about 550,000 distinct CDR3 sequences, less than 45% seen once. The specimen sequenced was peripheral blood or thyroid tissue (not recorded which). The sequence derives from an adult man with Graves' hyperthyroidism.

The chain's CDR3 is CASSNALNTGELFF. The CDR3 DNA reads TGCGCCAGCTCGAACGCCCTGAACACCGGGGAGCTGTTTTTT. J is TRBJ2-2 and V is TRBV4-1; D not certain. Trimming cost V 8 bases and J 1 base, with 11 bases left between them. The CDR3 loop spans 14 amino acids. Germline loops: CDR1 MGHRA, CDR2 YSYEKL.